The next 18 T cell receptor beta chains were all read from a single sample in a study of post-analysis software for immune sequencing data. These receptors lack a known antigen. Overall study results and limits: Roughly 5 TRBV segments, TRBV5-6, TRBV5-1 and TRBV20-1 among them, were found more frequent in patients than controls.

TCR beta cDNA libraries included unique molecular identifiers. TCRdb used MiXCR to reprocess the PCR reads, holding one entry per CDR3 protein. The sample lists approximately 660,000 distinct CDR3 sequences, 55% to 70% occurring once. Specimen: blood. The receptor source for this set is a girl aged 2-9 years with multiple sclerosis.

The CDR3: CASSNTAYNEQFF. The CDR3 DNA reads as TGTGCCAGCAGTAACACAGCCTACAATGAGCAGTTCTTC. The rearrangement links TRBV27 to TRBJ2-1; D is unclear. V was pared by 5 bases and J by 2 bases, with 7 bases between. CDR1 and CDR2 from the germline V gene are MNHEY and SMNVEV (reference sequence). The CDR3 loop spans 13 amino acids.

This clonotype has a handful of counts. This chain links TRBV6-6 with TRBJ2-5, with 14 nucleotides matching TRBD2. This CDR3 has 13 amino acids. Trimming removed 10 bases from V and 4 bases from J; junction bases left unmatched: 2. Germline-derived CDR1 and CDR2 are MNHNY and SVGAGI (reference sequence). CDR3 nucleotide sequence: TGTGCCATAGGACTAGCGGGGGGAGAGACCCAGTACTTC. The encoded protein is CAIGLAGGETQYF.

The rearrangement joins TRBV4-1 to TRBJ1-4; unclear D gene. The V gene's germline CDR1 is MGHRA and CDR2 YSYEKL. This CDR3 has 16 residues. Trimming shortened V by 0 bases and J by 0 bases, and 8 bases separated the two germline ends. As DNA, the CDR3 is TGCGCCAGCAGCCAAGAAACCGGGACAACTAATGAAAAACTGTTTTTT. It translates to CASSQETGTTNEKLFF.

This chain links TRBV7-9 with TRBJ2-6; the match to TRBD1 covers 9 bases. After removal of 1 base from V and 2 bases from J, the junction contained 3 bases not matched to a gene. From germline, CDR1 is SEHNR and CDR2 FQNEAQ (reference sequence). The CDR3 has 17 residues. CDR3 in amino acids: CASSLEQGAPGANVLTF. CDR3 nucleotides: TGTGCCAGCAGCTTAGAACAGGGGGCGCCTGGGGCCAACGTCCTGACTTTC.

The chain employs TRBV5-1 and TRBJ2-1; the match to TRBD1 covers 9 bases. The CDR3 runs to 16 residues. J gave up 6 bases and V 4 bases, and 11 bases lay outside the gene matches. The germline gives CDR1 SGHRS, CDR2 YFSETQ. The CDR3 spells CASSQNPGQGLNEQFF. CDR3 DNA: TGCGCCAGCAGCCAAAATCCGGGACAGGGTCTCAATGAGCAGTTCTTC.

The chain uses TRBV6-1 and TRBJ2-5; D not certain. Per germline, CDR1 MNHNS and CDR2 SASEGT. Deletions cut 3 bases from V and 0 bases from J, with 5 bases between. This CDR3 spans 13 amino acids. For the CDR3, the DNA is TGTGCCAGCAGTGATTTCAACCAAGAGACCCAGTACTTC. The encoded protein is CASSDFNQETQYF.

This chain connects TRBV6-6 to TRBJ1-2; 8 bases line up with TRBD1. The CDR3 is made up of 14 amino acids. In germline, CDR1 is MNHNY, CDR2 SVGAGI (reference sequence). Germline trimming cut 4 bases from V and 8 bases from J; bases unmatched to any gene: 9. The CDR3 coding sequence is TGTGCCAGCAGTTCAAAAGACAGGGGAGGCGGCTACACCTTC. It codes for CASSSKDRGGGYTF.

This clonotype was observed a handful of times. This chain links TRBV12-3 or TRBV12-4 with TRBJ2-1; 8 bases line up with TRBD2. The CDR3 totals 12 residues. The trim removed 4 bases at V and 10 bases at J, leaving 3 bases unmatched. CDR3 in DNA: TGTGCCAGCAGTTACAGACTAGCGGAGCAGTTCTTC. Its protein product is CASSYRLAEQFF.

This clonotype came up a few times. The genes are TRBV9 and TRBJ2-5, with 11 bases matching TRBD2. CDR3 length: 15 amino acids. With 6 bases clipped from V and 5 bases from J, the junction kept 9 bases outside the gene matches. The V gene's germline CDR1 is SGDLS and CDR2 YYNGEE. Written as DNA, the CDR3 is TGTGCCAGCAATAGCGGGGGGGCCGGGGTTGAGACCCAGTACTTC. This codes for CASNSGGAGVETQYF. The variable domain in full, completed from reference TRBV9 and TRBJ2-5, reads DSGVTQTPKHLITATGQRVTLRCSPRSGDLSVYWYQQSLDQGLQFLIQYYNGEERAKGNILERFSAQQFPDLHSELNLSSLELGDSALYFCASNSGGAGVETQYFGPGTRLLVL.

This chain connects TRBV6-5 to TRBJ2-3; D ambiguous. CDR1 is MNHEY and CDR2 is SVGAGI in the germline V gene. The CDR3 has 11 residues. V lost 5 bases and J lost 10, with 10 bases in between. The CDR3 DNA is TGTGCCAGCAGTGACTTATTCGCGCAGTATTTT. Protein sequence: CASSDLFAQYF.

This chain connects TRBV27 to TRBJ2-3, with TRBD1 matching 8 bases. Unmatched junction bases numbered 15, after V lost 8 bases and J lost 5 bases. Germline V lookup: CDR1 MNHEY, CDR2 SMNVEV (reference sequence). This CDR3 has 16 amino acids. CDR3 in DNA: TGTGCCAGCGGGGAGATCGACAGGGGTGGTCGAGATACGCAGTATTTT. Protein sequence: CASGEIDRGGRDTQYF.

The J gene is TRBJ2-1, the V gene TRBV7-9, with 7 bases that match TRBD1. The CDR3 totals 15 residues. The V and J ends lost 6 bases and 5 bases, in that order; junction bases with no gene match: 10. Germline CDR1 SEHNR, CDR2 FQNEAQ (reference sequence). The CDR3 spells CASRGDRVVHNEQFF. CDR3 DNA sequence: TGTGCCAGCAGGGGTGACAGGGTAGTTCACAATGAGCAGTTCTTC.

The chain employs TRBV12-3 or TRBV12-4 and TRBJ1-1; 10 nucleotides line up with TRBD1. The CDR3 is 14 residues long. Losses at the gene ends were 6 bases for V and 4 bases for J; bases not matched to a gene: 5. CDR3 amino acids: CASRDRGRFTEAFF. In DNA, the CDR3 is TGTGCCAGCAGAGACAGGGGGCGCTTCACTGAAGCTTTCTTT.

CDR3 nucleotide sequence: TGTGCCACCAGCAGAGAAGGGAATCAGCCCCAGCATTTT. Translation gives CATSREGNQPQHF. This sequence joins TRBV15 and TRBJ1-5; D uncertain. The V gene lost 0 bases and the J gene lost 4 bases, with 4 bases spanning the gap. This CDR3 has 13 amino acids. The germline V gene encodes CDR1 LNHNV and CDR2 YYDKDF (reference sequence).

V is TRBV6-2 or TRBV6-3 and J is TRBJ2-1, with D possibly TRBD2 on 6 matching bases. CDR3 length: 12 residues. The germline V and J ends were trimmed by 7 bases and 7 bases, with 11 bases remaining between them. Germline V gives CDR1 MNHEY, CDR2 SVGEGT. Here the CDR3 DNA reads TGTGCCAGCATAACGGCGGGGAATGAGCAGTTCTTC. It translates to CASITAGNEQFF.

V is TRBV12-3 or TRBV12-4 and J is TRBJ2-3; D uncertain. This CDR3 region has 15 residues. With 3 bases removed from V and 0 bases from J, the gap between germline ends came to 10 bases. The CDR3 reads CASSFSRSSTDTQYF. In DNA, the CDR3 is TGTGCCAGCAGTTTTTCTCGGTCTAGCACAGATACGCAGTATTTT.

This sequence joins TRBV2 and TRBJ2-1; 7 bases map to TRBD2. The CDR3 is made up of 12 amino acids. V shed 11 bases, J shed 6 bases, and the junction held 7 bases outside the gene matches. Germline V lookup: CDR1 SNHLY, CDR2 FYNNEI. CDR3 loop: CAGEGLFNEQFF. CDR3 in DNA: TGTGCCGGGGAGGGACTTTTCAATGAGCAGTTCTTC.

The rearrangement joins TRBV20-1 to TRBJ1-4, with D maybe TRBD1 (6 bases). The CDR3 has 13 residues. CDR1 is DFQATT, CDR2 SNEGSKA, per germline (reference sequence). V gave up 5 bases and J gave up 6 bases, with 13 bases separating them. The CDR3 here is CSARTVTDEKLFF. CDR3 DNA: TGCAGTGCTCGGACAGTGACGGATGAAAAACTGTTTTTT.